This TCR beta chain derives from a study of regulatory T cells in long-lasting Graves disease. Study results and caveats: Sharing of public clonotypes was greater in persistent patients (around 3,000) than in new patients (roughly 1,000). Accuracy was possibly reduced by small sample size.

iRepertoire HTBI primers and Arm-PCR of CDR3 regions built TCR beta libraries. TCRdb re-called the multiplex PCR reads through MiXCR, storing one row per CDR3 protein. The sample includes over 650,000 distinct CDR3 sequences, around 30% seen only once; the top ten take around 42%. This sample's time point: persistent/refractory GD, antithyroid drugs over 5 years with positive TRAb. PBMCs were the source of the RNA used for TCR sequencing. Regarding this clonotype: Antigen specificity is unknown.

The source material was peripheral blood mononuclear cells (PBMCs), sampled when the disease was refractory, from a patient treated with antithyroid drugs. The TCR originated in a female donor with Graves disease.

CDR3 coding DNA: TGTGCCAGCTCACCCCTTGGCCGGGACAACATTCAGTACTTC. It codes for CASSPLGRDNIQYF. The chain employs TRBV18 and TRBJ2-4, with D perhaps matching TRBD1 or TRBD2 (5 bases each). V was shortened by 3 bases and J by 7 bases, with 13 bases between the two germline ends. Germline assignment: CDR1 KGHSH and CDR2 LQKENI. The CDR3 has 14 residues.